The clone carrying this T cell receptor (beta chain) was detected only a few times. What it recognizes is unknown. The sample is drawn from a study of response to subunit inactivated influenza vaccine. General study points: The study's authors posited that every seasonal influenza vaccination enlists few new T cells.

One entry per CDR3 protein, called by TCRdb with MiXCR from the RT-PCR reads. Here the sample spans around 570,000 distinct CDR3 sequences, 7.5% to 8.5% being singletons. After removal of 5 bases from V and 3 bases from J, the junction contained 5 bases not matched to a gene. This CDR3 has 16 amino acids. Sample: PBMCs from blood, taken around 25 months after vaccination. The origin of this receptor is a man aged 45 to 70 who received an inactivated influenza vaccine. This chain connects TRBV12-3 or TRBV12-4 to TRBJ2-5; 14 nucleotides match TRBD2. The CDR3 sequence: CASSPLTSGGEETQYF. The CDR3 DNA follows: TGTGCCAGCAGTCCACTGACTAGCGGGGGGGAAGAGACCCAGTACTTC.